The clone carrying this TCR beta chain was seen only a few times. Its antigen is not known. This CDR3 contains 13 residues. Germline V gene sequence: CDR1 SEHNR, CDR2 FQNEAQ (reference sequence). V was clipped by 4 bases and J by 6 bases; unmatched bases: 2. Quantitative barcoded 5'-RACE was used to prepare TCR beta libraries. Via MiXCR, TCRdb re-called the 5' RACE reads, giving one row per CDR3 protein. The sample includes about 800,000 distinct CDR3 sequences, 10% to 15% seen only once; the top ten take about 0.5%. The sample belongs to a study of CD8 T cells in ankylosing spondylitis. Study-level findings and limits: Earlier reports found some motif variants in synovial fluid and blood in reactive arthritis. Apparently characteristic of ankylosing spondylitis blood was a TCR beta motif (about 8 highly homologous variants). Clones linked to disease were reported to show significant enrichment in matched ankylosing spondylitis synovial fluid. Disease-linked clones bore a CD8+ phenotype and were relatively rare in peripheral blood.

The chain recombines TRBV7-9 with TRBJ2-1, with 8 bases aligning to TRBD2. Source material: blood, either unsorted or a sorted T cell fraction (not recorded which). This TCR was sampled from a male donor with ankylosing spondylitis. The CDR3: CASSWTSSNEQFF. In DNA form, the CDR3 reads TGTGCCAGCAGCTGGACTAGCTCCAATGAGCAGTTCTTC.